This T cell receptor beta chain comes out of a study of blood T cell repertoires in COVID-19. Germline CDR1 is MNHEY and CDR2 is SVGEGT. V shed 2 bases and J shed 0 bases, with 8 bases lying between them. This CDR3 has 14 residues. Study processing details: For nucleated cells, counts were estimated from reference gene primer amplification. Produced via immunoSEQ multiplex PCR; TCRdb's table is partial and in-frame only. That table is the source of V, J and clone size, and D and trimming were worked out from the DNA. The sample includes 200,000 to 250,000 clones, roughly 88% of them seen just once. The TCR comes from a man aged 18 to 35 with active or convalescent COVID-19. The rearrangement uses TRBV6-2 or TRBV6-3 and TRBJ2-7, with D hard to call. The material sequenced was peripheral blood. This CDR3 reads CASSYGGVSYEQYF. The CDR3 nucleotides read TGTGCCAGCAGTTACGGCGGCGTCTCCTACGAGCAGTACTTC.